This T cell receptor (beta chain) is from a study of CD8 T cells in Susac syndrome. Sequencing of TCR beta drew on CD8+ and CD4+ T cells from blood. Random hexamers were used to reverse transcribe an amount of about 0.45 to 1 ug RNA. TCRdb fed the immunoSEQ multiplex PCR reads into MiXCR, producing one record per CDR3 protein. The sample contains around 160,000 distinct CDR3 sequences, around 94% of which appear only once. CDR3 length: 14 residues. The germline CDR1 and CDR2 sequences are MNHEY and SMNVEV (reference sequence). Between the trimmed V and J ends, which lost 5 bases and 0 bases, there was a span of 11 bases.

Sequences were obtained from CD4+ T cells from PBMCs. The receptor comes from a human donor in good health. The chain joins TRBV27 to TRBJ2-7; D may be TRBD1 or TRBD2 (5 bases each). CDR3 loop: CASSPRGDSYEQYF. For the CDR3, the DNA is TGTGCCAGCAGTCCCCGAGGGGACTCCTACGAGCAGTACTTC.